Listed below are T cell receptor beta chains from one sample, sequenced in a study of shared clonotypes between healthy human individuals. The table came from immunoSEQ multiplex PCR; TCRdb's copy has only in-frame clones and leaves some out. The profile shows about 2.4 million clones, roughly 93% of them singletons. The specimen sequenced was naive CD4+ T cells from PBMCs. Source of these receptors: a man younger than 35 in good health. Some clones in this sample may be carry-over from other donors' samples. CDR3s include the opening cysteine and the closing phenylalanine or tryptophan. Each record gives: CDR3 DNA, CDR3 protein, V gene, D gene, clone size, J gene. A D gene is named only where the DNA matches it firmly. Rows may omit the clone size; those that give it use once, few, many or a size class.

DNA: TGTGCCAGCTCACGAGGTCAGGGTCCAGGCACTGAAGCTTTCTTT
CDR3: CASSRGQGPGTEAFF
V: TRBV18
D: -
size: -
J: TRBJ1-1

DNA: TGCGCCAGTGGCCGGGACAGGGGCGACGAGCAGTACTTC
CDR3: CASGRDRGDEQYF
V: TRBV5-1
D: TRBD1
size: -
J: TRBJ2-7

DNA: TGTGCCTGGAGTCGGGCTGAGTATAGCAATCAGCCCCAGCATTTT
CDR3: CAWSRAEYSNQPQHF
V: TRBV30
D: -
size: -
J: TRBJ1-5

DNA: TGCGCCAGCAACCCAGCGACAGGGGGAAACACCATATATTTT
CDR3: CASNPATGGNTIYF
V: TRBV5-1
D: TRBD1
size: -
J: TRBJ1-3

DNA: TGTGCCAGCTGGGAGGGGACCGGGGAGCTGTTTTTT
CDR3: CASWEGTGELFF
V: TRBV7-2
D: TRBD2
size: -
J: TRBJ2-2

DNA: TGTGCCAGCAGCTCCACCACTCAGGGTTTGGCCCAGTACTTC
CDR3: CASSSTTQGLAQYF
V: TRBV7-2
D: -
size: -
J: TRBJ2-5

DNA: TGTGCCAGCAGCTTAAAGGGGGGCTATGGCTACACCTTC
CDR3: CASSLKGGYGYTF
V: TRBV7-3
D: -
size: -
J: TRBJ1-2

DNA: TGTGCCAGCAGCGAGGGCCCAGAGCAGTTCTTC
CDR3: CASSEGPEQFF
V: TRBV9
D: -
size: -
J: TRBJ2-1

DNA: TGTGCCAGCTCCCTAGACCAAGAGACCCAGTACTTC
CDR3: CASSLDQETQYF
V: TRBV18
D: -
size: -
J: TRBJ2-5

DNA: TGTGCCAGCTCACCGGCGGCTCGGGGGCTAATATCCTACAATGAGCAGTTCTTC
CDR3: CASSPAARGLISYNEQFF
V: TRBV18
D: -
size: -
J: TRBJ2-1

DNA: TGTGCCAGCAGTGAAAATCGGGGGATGTGGTACAATGAGCAGTTCTTC
CDR3: CASSENRGMWYNEQFF
V: TRBV25-1
D: -
size: once
J: TRBJ2-1

DNA: TGTGCCAGTAGTGCGACAGGGAGGCGCCCCATGGGCTACACCTTC
CDR3: CASSATGRRPMGYTF
V: TRBV19
D: TRBD1
size: -
J: TRBJ1-2

DNA: TGCGCCAGCAGCTTGGTTGGGGATGGGAATGAAAAACTGTTTTTT
CDR3: CASSLVGDGNEKLFF
V: TRBV5-1
D: -
size: once
J: TRBJ1-4

DNA: TGTGCCAGCAGAGCCGGGACAGGGACTAACTATGGCTACACCTTC
CDR3: CASRAGTGTNYGYTF
V: TRBV9
D: TRBD1
size: -
J: TRBJ1-2

DNA: TGTGCCAGCTCTCAGACAGCCTCCTACGAGCAGTACTTC
CDR3: CASSQTASYEQYF
V: TRBV18
D: -
size: -
J: TRBJ2-7

DNA: TGTGCCAGCAGGCCCGTGGGGGCCTCTGCCGAAAAACTGTTTTTT
CDR3: CASRPVGASAEKLFF
V: TRBV7-2
D: -
size: -
J: TRBJ1-4

DNA: TGTGCCAGCAGTTACCGAAAAATTACAGGGGCTGAAGCTTTCTTT
CDR3: CASSYRKITGAEAFF
V: TRBV6-5
D: TRBD1
size: -
J: TRBJ1-1

DNA: TGCGCCAGCAGCCCAGGACCCTCTGGGGCCAACGTCCTGACTTTC
CDR3: CASSPGPSGANVLTF
V: TRBV5-1
D: -
size: -
J: TRBJ2-6

DNA: TGTGCCAGCAGTTTGTCGGGGGTAGAGACCCAGTACTTC
CDR3: CASSLSGVETQYF
V: TRBV28
D: -
size: -
J: TRBJ2-5

DNA: TGTGCCAGCACCCAGCGCTGGATGAACGAGCAGTACTTC
CDR3: CASTQRWMNEQYF
V: TRBV2
D: -
size: -
J: TRBJ2-7

DNA: TGTGCCAGCGGACCTTCCGGGACGCGGAACAATGAGCAGTTCTTC
CDR3: CASGPSGTRNNEQFF
V: TRBV7-2
D: -
size: once
J: TRBJ2-1

DNA: TGTGCCAGCTCACCCGACAGATACACCGGGGAGCTGTTTTTT
CDR3: CASSPDRYTGELFF
V: TRBV18
D: -
size: -
J: TRBJ2-2

DNA: TGTGCCAGCAGTTACTCGAACAGCAGATACGAGCAGTACTTC
CDR3: CASSYSNSRYEQYF
V: TRBV6-5
D: -
size: -
J: TRBJ2-7

DNA: TGTGCCAGCAGTTACTCCGGCGGGAGGGTCACAGATACGCAGTATTTT
CDR3: CASSYSGGRVTDTQYF
V: TRBV6-5
D: TRBD2
size: once
J: TRBJ2-3

DNA: TGCGCCAGCAGCTTGGCCCCCCCGAGGGCTAGCGGGGCCACAGATACGCAGTATTTT
CDR3: CASSLAPPRASGATDTQYF
V: TRBV5-1
D: TRBD2
size: -
J: TRBJ2-3

DNA: TGTGCCAGCACCCTTGATGGGACAGCCGCTTACGAGCAGTACTTC
CDR3: CASTLDGTAAYEQYF
V: TRBV27
D: TRBD1
size: -
J: TRBJ2-7

DNA: TGCGCCAGCAGCTTGGCCGGGGAGGGTTGGACTGAAGCTTTCTTT
CDR3: CASSLAGEGWTEAFF
V: TRBV5-1
D: -
size: once
J: TRBJ1-1

DNA: TGTGCCAGCAGCAAAAGCCCGAGCGGCTACACCTTC
CDR3: CASSKSPSGYTF
V: TRBV7-9
D: -
size: -
J: TRBJ1-2

DNA: TGCGCCAGCAGCCAAGAGGGCGCGGGGCGTCAGCCCCAGCATTTT
CDR3: CASSQEGAGRQPQHF
V: TRBV4-1
D: -
size: -
J: TRBJ1-5

DNA: TGTGCCAGCAGTGATGCGGGCAGCTCTGGAAACACCATATATTTT
CDR3: CASSDAGSSGNTIYF
V: TRBV6-1
D: -
size: once
J: TRBJ1-3

DNA: TGTGCCAGCAGTATCGGGGGGAACTATGAAGAGACCCAGTACTTC
CDR3: CASSIGGNYEETQYF
V: TRBV4-2
D: TRBD2
size: -
J: TRBJ2-5

DNA: TGTGCCAGCAGTACCGGGACAGGGGGTGGCGAGCAGTACTTC
CDR3: CASSTGTGGGEQYF
V: TRBV6-7
D: TRBD1
size: -
J: TRBJ2-7

DNA: TGTGCCAGCAGCCAAGAAGGGGGGAGAGGCTACAATGAGCAGTTCTTC
CDR3: CASSQEGGRGYNEQFF
V: TRBV4-2
D: -
size: -
J: TRBJ2-1